The subject of this entry is one T cell receptor (beta chain). Its target is unknown. The germline gives CDR1 LNHDA, CDR2 SQIVND (reference sequence). V shed 6 bases and J shed 6 bases, with 12 bases lying between them. This CDR3 has 13 amino acids. The record originates from a study of T cells in localized non-small cell lung cancer. Whole-study findings and limits: Clonality of T cells reached its maximum in uninvolved adjacent lung, surpassing tumor. Density of T cells in blood, when higher, went with longer overall survival. Sequencing covered just one tumor region, so heterogeneity cannot be ruled out. Median approximately 50 top-100 tumor clones were shared with paired adjacent lung.

Repertoires were generated with immunoSEQ multiplex PCR, while TCRdb's copy carries only in-frame clones and drops some. The sample lists under 20,000 clones, approximately 90% occurring once. This chain joins TRBV19 and TRBJ2-4, with D possibly TRBD1 on 6 matching bases. This TCR came from a man aged 35 to 69 with stage I lung adenocarcinoma. The sample in question was peripheral blood, obtained before any cancer treatment. The CDR3 protein is CASRTDRRNIQYF. As DNA, the CDR3 is TGTGCCAGTAGGACCGACAGGAGAAACATTCAGTACTTC.